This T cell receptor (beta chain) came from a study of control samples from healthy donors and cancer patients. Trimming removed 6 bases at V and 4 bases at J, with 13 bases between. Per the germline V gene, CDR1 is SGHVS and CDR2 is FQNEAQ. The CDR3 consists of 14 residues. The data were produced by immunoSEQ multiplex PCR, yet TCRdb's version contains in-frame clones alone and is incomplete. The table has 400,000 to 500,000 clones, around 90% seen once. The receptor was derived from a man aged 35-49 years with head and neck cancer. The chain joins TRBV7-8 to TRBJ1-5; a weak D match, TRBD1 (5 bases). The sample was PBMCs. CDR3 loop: CASSWGGLNQPQHF. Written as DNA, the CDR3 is TGTGCCAGCAGTTGGGGGGGGTTAAATCAGCCCCAGCATTTT.